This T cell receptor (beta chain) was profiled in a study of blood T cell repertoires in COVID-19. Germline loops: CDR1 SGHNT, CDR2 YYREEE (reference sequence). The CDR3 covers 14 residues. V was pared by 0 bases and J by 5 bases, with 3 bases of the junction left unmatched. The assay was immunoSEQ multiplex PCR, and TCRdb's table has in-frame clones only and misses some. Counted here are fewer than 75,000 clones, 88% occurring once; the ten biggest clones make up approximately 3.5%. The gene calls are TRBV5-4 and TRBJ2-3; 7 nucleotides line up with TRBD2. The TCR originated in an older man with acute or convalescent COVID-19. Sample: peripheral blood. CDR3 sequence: CASSLVQRGDTQYF. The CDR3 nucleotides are TGTGCCAGCAGCTTGGTTCAGCGGGGAGATACGCAGTATTTT.